The present T cell receptor beta chain was sequenced within a study of blood T cell repertoires in COVID-19. Study details: Sample material is recorded as cDNA or gDNA derived from T cells, B-cell-depleted T cells, or PBMCs.

In the source study's methods: From reference gene primer amplification, estimates of nucleated cell counts were derived. Sequenced by immunoSEQ multiplex PCR; TCRdb stores in-frame clones only, minus some. D and trimming were read from the DNA, whereas the V and J calls and clone size are those reported in that table. Counted here are 370,000 or so clones, about 90% occurring once; the ten biggest clones make up 1.3%. Allocation to cohorts depended on clinical history reported by the participants. The CDR3 has 13 amino acids. Looked up from germline, CDR1 is SGDLS and CDR2 is YYNGEE. J lost 2 bases, V lost 4 bases, and 3 bases had no gene match.

The J gene is TRBJ2-7, the V gene TRBV9; 7 bases align to TRBD1. What was sequenced was PBMCs or T cells enriched from blood (not recorded which). The clonotype was recovered from a man aged 25-40 years who had recovered from COVID-19. CDR3 coding DNA: TGTGCCAGCAGCCTCGGGACAGCCTACGAGCAGTACTTC. This encodes CASSLGTAYEQYF.